This T cell receptor (beta chain) was captured in a study of blood T cell dynamics during melanoma immunotherapy. TCRdb's table, derived via immunoSEQ multiplex PCR, lists solely in-frame clones and lacks some. Of 11,000 or so clones in the sample, 70% to 90% were seen once. This CDR3 is built from 16 residues. The germline V gene has CDR1 SGHTA and CDR2 FQGTGA. The J segment lost 4 bases and the V segment lost 1 base, leaving 7 bases of the junction unmatched. This clone appeared a single time. Time point reported: week 3, after first cycle of checkpoint inhibitor. The V call is TRBV7-3, the J call TRBJ2-1, with 7 bases identical to TRBD2. The origin of this receptor is a human donor with melanoma. The sequencing here drew on blood, taken from a patient treated with checkpoint blockade. CDR3 in amino acids: CASSLSGGRSYNEQFF. DNA of the CDR3: TGTGCCAGCAGCTTAAGCGGGGGACGGTCATACAATGAGCAGTTCTTC.